Presented here are 18 T cell receptor beta chains from one specimen sequenced in a study of cytomegalovirus exposure and HLA in healthy donors. Using immunoSEQ multiplex PCR, the repertoire was profiled, and TCRdb retains in-frame clones only, with some absent. The sample yields approximately 120,000 clones, 90% to 95% seen once. What was sequenced was PBMCs. The receptor set was obtained from a woman aged 18-29 years in good health and CMV-seronegative.

The chain links TRBV6-1 to TRBJ2-1; tentatively, D is TRBD2 (6 bases). Germline loops: CDR1 MNHNS, CDR2 SASEGT. CDR3 length: 15 amino acids. V was clipped by 2 bases and J by 1 base, with 9 bases between them. CDR3 residues: CASSEWGVSYNEQFF. The DNA for the CDR3 is TGTGCCAGCAGTGAATGGGGGGTGTCCTACAATGAGCAGTTCTTC.

This clone was counted only a few times. The rearrangement joins TRBV9 to TRBJ2-2; TRBD2 might be the D (6 bases). With 0 bases removed from V and 5 bases from J, the gap between germline ends came to 8 bases. CDR1 is SGDLS and CDR2 is YYNGEE in the germline V gene. The CDR3 has 14 residues. The CDR3 nucleotides are TGTGCCAGCAGCGTAGTGGGGGGAACCGGGGAGCTGTTTTTT. Protein: CASSVVGGTGELFF.

This clone showed up just a few times. The rearrangement joins TRBV11-2 to TRBJ1-3; D is uncertain. Germline lookup yields CDR1 SGHAT and CDR2 FQNNGV. With 4 bases removed from V and 0 bases from J, the gap between germline ends came to 13 bases. This CDR3 spans 16 amino acids. CDR3 sequence reads: CASSSQAMSSGNTIYF. In nucleotides, the CDR3 is TGTGCCAGCAGCTCCCAGGCGATGAGCTCTGGAAACACCATATATTTT.

V usage is TRBV30 and J usage is TRBJ1-5; D may be TRBD1 (6 bases). V was shortened by 0 bases and J by 5 bases, with 17 bases between the two germline ends. The germline CDR1 and CDR2 sequences are GTSNPN and SVGIG (reference sequence). The CDR3 is 16 amino acids. Here the CDR3 reads CAWSVFGQGIDQPQHF. The CDR3 DNA sequence: TGTGCCTGGAGTGTATTTGGGCAGGGGATCGATCAGCCCCAGCATTTT.

This chain connects TRBV5-1 to TRBJ1-2; the D gene is possibly TRBD1 (5 bases). This CDR3 has 15 amino acids. Trimming pared 4 bases from V and 4 bases from J, leaving 17 bases between. The germline gives CDR1 SGHRS, CDR2 YFSETQ. The CDR3 loop reads CASSPRGVFSYGYTF. Written as DNA, the CDR3 is TGCGCCAGCAGCCCCCGGGGGGTTTTCTCCTATGGCTACACCTTC.

The chain uses TRBV27 and TRBJ2-7, with D unresolved. V dropped 3 bases and J dropped 6 bases, with 12 bases sitting between them. CDR1 and CDR2 (germline): MNHEY, SMNVEV (reference sequence). The CDR3 extends over 13 amino acids. The CDR3 reads CASSFAGSSEQYF. CDR3 bases: TGTGCCAGCAGTTTCGCTGGTAGTTCCGAGCAGTACTTC.

This chain joins TRBV19 and TRBJ2-1, with 7 bases matching TRBD1. The CDR3 covers 13 residues. Germline V gene data show CDR1 as LNHDA and CDR2 as SQIVND (reference sequence). With V trimmed by 10 bases and J by 3 bases, 6 bases remained unmatched. This CDR3 is CAISTGDYNEQFF. DNA for the CDR3: TGTGCCATCTCCACAGGGGACTACAATGAGCAGTTCTTC. The complete variable domain, with remaining parts taken from reference TRBV19 and TRBJ2-1, reads DGGITQSPKYLFRKEGQNVTLSCEQNLNHDAMYWYRQDPGQGLRLIYYSQIVNDFQKGDIAEGYSVSREKKESFPLTVTSAQKNPTAFYLCAISTGDYNEQFFGPGTRLTVL.

In its sample, this clone was seen once. V and J are TRBV28 and TRBJ1-6, with TRBD1 identical over 8 bases. The CDR3 runs 16 residues. The V gene's germline CDR1 is MDHEN and CDR2 SYDVKM. V gave up 6 bases and J gave up 4 bases; unmatched junction bases: 8. CDR3 bases: TGTGCCAGCAGCAACGACAGGGGTGATTATAATTCACCCCTCCACTTT. Translation gives CASSNDRGDYNSPLHF.

The J gene is TRBJ2-7, the V gene TRBV7-9; no definite D call. This CDR3 is built from 13 residues. CDR1 is SEHNR and CDR2 is FQNEAQ in the germline V gene (reference sequence). Deletions cut 4 bases from V and 4 bases from J, with 11 bases between. CDR3 nucleotide sequence: TGTGCCAGCAGCTACAACTACGCGTACGAGCAGTACTTC. This encodes CASSYNYAYEQYF.

The CDR3 reads CASSVAFAGNYGYTF. The DNA for the CDR3 is TGTGCCAGCAGCGTAGCCTTTGCGGGGAACTATGGCTACACCTTC. The J gene is TRBJ1-2, the V gene TRBV9, with D unclear. Germline-derived CDR1 and CDR2 are SGDLS and YYNGEE. The CDR3 runs to 15 residues. Trimming shortened V by 0 bases and J by 2 bases, and 11 bases separated the two germline ends.

The chain has TRBV28 and TRBJ2-1, with 8 bases lining up with TRBD2. The CDR3 length is 17 residues. The germline gives CDR1 MDHEN, CDR2 SYDVKM. Trimming at V came to 3 bases and at J to 1 base, leaving 8 bases not matched to a gene. CDR3 in amino acids: CASSLGPAGGSYNEQFF. CDR3 in DNA: TGTGCCAGCAGTTTGGGGCCCGCGGGGGGTTCCTACAATGAGCAGTTCTTC. Full variable domain (missing parts from reference TRBV28 and TRBJ2-1): DVKVTQSSRYLVKRTGEKVFLECVQDMDHENMFWYRQDPGLGLRLIYFSYDVKMKEKGDIPEGYSVSREKKERFSLILESASTNQTSMYLCASSLGPAGGSYNEQFFGPGTRLTVL.

This chain links TRBV2 with TRBJ1-5; TRBD1 aligns across 8 bases. The V gene's germline CDR1 is SNHLY and CDR2 FYNNEI. The V and J ends lost 5 bases and 7 bases, in that order; junction bases with no gene match: 10. This CDR3 has 15 amino acids. The DNA for the CDR3 is TGTGCCAGCAGTTTCTCTCAGGGGGCAGGCCAGCCCCAGCATTTT. Translation: CASSFSQGAGQPQHF.

The chain combines TRBV10-2 with TRBJ2-5; D is possibly TRBD1 (5 bases). This CDR3 region has 15 residues. CDR1 and CDR2 from the germline V gene are WSHSY and SAAADI. Trimming pared 6 bases from V and 5 bases from J, leaving 19 bases between. The CDR3 region is CASSAPDTLTETQYF. CDR3 bases: TGCGCCAGCAGCGCCCCGGACACCCTAACGGAGACCCAGTACTTC.

V is TRBV6-5 and J is TRBJ2-1, with D maybe TRBD1 (8 bases). The germline V gene has CDR1 MNHEY and CDR2 SVGAGI. The CDR3 runs 14 residues. V gave up 6 bases and J gave up 7 bases, with 16 bases separating them. The CDR3 nucleotides read TGTGCCAGCAGACGAGACAGGGGAGGGAATGAGCAGTTCTTC. This encodes CASRRDRGGNEQFF.

This clone is a singleton in its sample. The rearrangement joins TRBV7-9 to TRBJ2-7; D ambiguous. The CDR3 consists of 16 residues. In germline, CDR1 is SEHNR, CDR2 FQNEAQ (reference sequence). Trimming cost V 1 base and J 6 bases, with 19 bases left between them. The CDR3 loop is CASSLVAVPARLEQYF. The CDR3 region has the DNA TGTGCCAGCAGCTTAGTCGCTGTACCGGCCCGACTCGAGCAGTACTTC.

DNA for the CDR3: TGCGCCAGCAGCTCGGGACAGAACTCTGGAAACACCATATATTTT. Amino acids: CASSSGQNSGNTIYF. The chain uses TRBV5-1 and TRBJ1-3, with 7 bases aligning to TRBD1. CDR1 is SGHRS and CDR2 is YFSETQ in the germline V gene. Trimming removed 3 bases from V and 0 bases from J; junction bases left unmatched: 3. The CDR3 has 15 amino acids.

V and J are TRBV5-4 and TRBJ2-7; tentatively, D is TRBD1 (6 bases). V was clipped by 4 bases and J by 2 bases, with 16 bases between them. From germline, CDR1 is SGHNT and CDR2 YYREEE (reference sequence). The CDR3 sequence is 15 residues long. CDR3 sequence (DNA): TGTGCCAGCAGCCCCGACAGGTCAACAACCTACGAGCAGTACTTC. Translated: CASSPDRSTTYEQYF.

The rearrangement links TRBV10-2 to TRBJ2-3; TRBD2 aligns across 10 bases. The germline gives CDR1 WSHSY, CDR2 SAAADI. The ends lost 6 bases at V and 4 bases at J; junction bases unmatched: 10. CDR3 length: 16 residues. The CDR3 loop reads CASRPLLAGLPDTQYF. The CDR3 DNA reads TGCGCCAGCAGGCCACTACTAGCGGGGTTGCCAGATACGCAGTATTTT.